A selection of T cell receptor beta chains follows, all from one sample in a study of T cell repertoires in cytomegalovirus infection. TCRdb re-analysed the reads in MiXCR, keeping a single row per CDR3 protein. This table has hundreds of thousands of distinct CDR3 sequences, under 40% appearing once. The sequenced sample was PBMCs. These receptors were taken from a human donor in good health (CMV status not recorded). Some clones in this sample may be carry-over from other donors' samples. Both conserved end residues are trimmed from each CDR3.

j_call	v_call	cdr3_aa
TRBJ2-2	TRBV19	ASSIVLGNTGELF
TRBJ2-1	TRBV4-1	ASSQGLAGGPYNEQF
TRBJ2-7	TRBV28	ASITGTGTYEQY
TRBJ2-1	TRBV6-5	ASSYRGPYNEQF
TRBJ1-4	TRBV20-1	SAKTGATNEKLF
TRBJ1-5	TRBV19	ASTLGYSNQPQH
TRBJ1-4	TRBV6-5	ASSYRRGRGNEKLF
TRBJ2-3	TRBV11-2	ASSFMRPVSSTDTQY
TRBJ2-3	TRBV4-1	ASSQDTAGALGTQY
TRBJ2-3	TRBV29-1	SVEPGQGADTQY
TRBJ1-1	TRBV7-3	ASSLFQGWDTEAF
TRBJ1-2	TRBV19	ASSIRTEVGHGYT
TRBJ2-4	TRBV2	ASSEAQGGIGIQY